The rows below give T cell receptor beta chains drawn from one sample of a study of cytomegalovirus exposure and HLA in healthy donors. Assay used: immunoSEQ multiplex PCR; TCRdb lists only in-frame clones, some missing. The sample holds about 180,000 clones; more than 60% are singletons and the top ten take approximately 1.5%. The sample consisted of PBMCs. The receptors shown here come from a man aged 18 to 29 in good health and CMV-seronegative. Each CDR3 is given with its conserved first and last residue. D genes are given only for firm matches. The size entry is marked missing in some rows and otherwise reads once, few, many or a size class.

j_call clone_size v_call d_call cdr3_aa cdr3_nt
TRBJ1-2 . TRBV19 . CASSPLGGNYGYTF TGTGCCAGTAGCCCCCTCGGGGGTAACTATGGCTACACCTTC
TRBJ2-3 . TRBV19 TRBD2 CASSIRLAGPSTDTQYF TGTGCCAGTAGTATCCGGCTAGCGGGGCCATCCACAGATACGCAGTATTTT
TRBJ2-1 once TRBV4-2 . CASSQGVGSSYNEQFF TGTGCCAGCAGCCAAGGTGTTGGGAGCTCCTACAATGAGCAGTTCTTC
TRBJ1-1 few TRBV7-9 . CASSLLYTEAFF TGTGCCAGCAGCTTACTCTACACTGAAGCTTTCTTT
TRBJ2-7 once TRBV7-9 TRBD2 CASSLGGSGSSYEQYF TGTGCCAGCAGCTTAGGGGGTAGCGGGAGCTCCTACGAGCAGTACTTC
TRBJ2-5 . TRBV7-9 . CASSPRGGREEETQYF TGTGCCAGCAGCCCCCGAGGAGGGCGAGAAGAAGAGACCCAGTACTTC
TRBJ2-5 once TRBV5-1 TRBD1 CASSGQGAGRQETQYF TGCGCCAGCAGCGGGCAGGGGGCTGGGAGGCAAGAGACCCAGTACTTC
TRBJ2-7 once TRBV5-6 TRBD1 CASSWILTGGVVEQYF TGTGCCAGCAGCTGGATACTGACAGGGGGTGTCGTCGAGCAGTACTTC
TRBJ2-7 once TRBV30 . CAWSEDSIPYEQYF TGTGCCTGGAGTGAAGATAGTATCCCCTACGAGCAGTACTTC
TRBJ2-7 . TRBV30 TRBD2 CAGTGRSSYEQYF TGTGCCGGAACCGGGAGGAGCTCCTACGAGCAGTACTTC
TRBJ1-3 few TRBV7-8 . CASSQRGSGNTIYF TGTGCCAGCAGCCAACGGGGCTCTGGAAACACCATATATTTT
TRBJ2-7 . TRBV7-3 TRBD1 CASSSPGTGGGEQYF TGTGCCAGCAGCTCCCCGGGGACAGGGGGCGGCGAGCAGTACTTC
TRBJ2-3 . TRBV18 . CASSPFVTGRDTQYF TGTGCCAGCTCACCATTTGTAACAGGGAGGGACACGCAGTATTTT
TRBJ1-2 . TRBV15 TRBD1 CATSVRGRGDYGYTF TGTGCCACCAGCGTTAGGGGGCGAGGGGACTATGGCTACACCTTC
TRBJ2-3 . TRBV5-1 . CASSLGGAITTDTQYF TGCGCCAGCAGCTTGGGGGGAGCAATTACCACAGATACGCAGTATTTT
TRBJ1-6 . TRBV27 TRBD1 CAKRTGGPYNSPLHF TGTGCCAAAAGAACAGGGGGCCCGTATAATTCACCCCTCCACTTT
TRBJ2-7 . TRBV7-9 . CSSSTQGYEQYF TGTTCCAGCAGCACTCAGGGGTACGAGCAGTACTTC
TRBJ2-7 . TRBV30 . CAWSVRDSTLRQYF TGTGCCTGGAGTGTAAGGGACTCGACCCTGAGGCAGTACTTC
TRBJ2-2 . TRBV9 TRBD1 CASSVVAGQGATGELFF TGTGCCAGCAGCGTAGTAGCTGGACAGGGGGCTACCGGGGAGCTGTTTTTT
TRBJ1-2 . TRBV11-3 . CASSLDGGQTYGYTF TGTGCCAGCAGCTTAGACGGGGGGCAGACCTATGGCTACACCTTC
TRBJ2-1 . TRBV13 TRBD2 CASSPPAGGRNEQFF TGTGCCAGCAGCCCCCCCGCGGGGGGTAGAAATGAGCAGTTCTTC
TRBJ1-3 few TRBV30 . CAWSVDRTDFGNTIYF TGTGCCTGGAGTGTAGACAGAACTGATTTTGGAAACACCATATATTTT
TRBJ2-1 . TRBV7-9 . CASKVISGPNNEQFF TGTGCCAGCAAGGTCATTAGCGGACCTAACAATGAGCAGTTCTTC
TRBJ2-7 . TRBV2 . CASTRISYEQYF TGTGCCAGCACGCGGATTTCCTACGAGCAGTACTTC
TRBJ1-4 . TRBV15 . CATSSGGRGTNEKLFF TGTGCCACCAGCAGTGGCGGTCGGGGAACTAATGAAAAACTGTTTTTT
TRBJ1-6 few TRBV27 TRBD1 CASSTWTGTNSPLHF TGTGCCAGCAGTACCTGGACAGGAACTAATTCACCCCTCCACTTT
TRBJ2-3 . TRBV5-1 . CASSPGAVEDEQYF TGCGCCAGCAGCCCTGGGGCTGTAGAGGATGAGCAGTATTTT
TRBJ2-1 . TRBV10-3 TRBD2 CAISDGGGADEQFF TGTGCCATCAGTGATGGCGGGGGGGCCGATGAGCAGTTCTTC
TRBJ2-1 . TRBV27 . CASSPGGSEQFF TGTGCCAGCAGTCCTGGGGGGAGTGAGCAGTTCTTC
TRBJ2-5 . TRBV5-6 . CASSNIPVVAQYF TGTGCCAGCTCAAATATACCTGTAGTGGCCCAGTACTTC
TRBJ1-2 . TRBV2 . CASKPYGSGGYTF TGTGCCAGCAAACCCTATGGGAGTGGAGGCTACACCTTC
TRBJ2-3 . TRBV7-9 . CASIPSPAWGGRDTQYF TGTGCCAGCATCCCCTCGCCGGCTTGGGGAGGCAGAGATACGCAGTATTTT
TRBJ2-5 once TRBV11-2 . CASSLGGPQYF TGTGCCAGCAGCTTAGGAGGTCCCCAGTACTTC
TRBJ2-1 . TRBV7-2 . CASSFGPAQFF TGTGCCAGCAGCTTTGGGCCGGCGCAGTTCTTC
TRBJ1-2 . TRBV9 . CASSAGTGGLVNYGYTF TGTGCCAGCAGCGCAGGAACAGGTGGCCTCGTTAACTATGGCTACACCTTC